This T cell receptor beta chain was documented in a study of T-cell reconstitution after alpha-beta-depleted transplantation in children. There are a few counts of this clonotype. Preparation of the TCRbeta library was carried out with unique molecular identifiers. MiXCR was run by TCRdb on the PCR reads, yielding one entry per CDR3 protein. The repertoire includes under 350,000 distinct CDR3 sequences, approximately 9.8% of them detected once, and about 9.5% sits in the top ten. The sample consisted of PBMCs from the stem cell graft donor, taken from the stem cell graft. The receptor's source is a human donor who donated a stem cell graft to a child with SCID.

CDR3 region: CATMDTYTDTQYF. The CDR3 region has the DNA TGTGCCACCATGGACACATACACAGATACGCAGTATTTT. The chain has TRBV24-1 and TRBJ2-3; tentatively, D is TRBD1 (5 bases). CDR1 and CDR2 from the germline V gene are KGHDR and SFDVKD. There are 13 residues in the CDR3. Trimming removed 8 bases from V and 2 bases from J, with 10 bases in between.